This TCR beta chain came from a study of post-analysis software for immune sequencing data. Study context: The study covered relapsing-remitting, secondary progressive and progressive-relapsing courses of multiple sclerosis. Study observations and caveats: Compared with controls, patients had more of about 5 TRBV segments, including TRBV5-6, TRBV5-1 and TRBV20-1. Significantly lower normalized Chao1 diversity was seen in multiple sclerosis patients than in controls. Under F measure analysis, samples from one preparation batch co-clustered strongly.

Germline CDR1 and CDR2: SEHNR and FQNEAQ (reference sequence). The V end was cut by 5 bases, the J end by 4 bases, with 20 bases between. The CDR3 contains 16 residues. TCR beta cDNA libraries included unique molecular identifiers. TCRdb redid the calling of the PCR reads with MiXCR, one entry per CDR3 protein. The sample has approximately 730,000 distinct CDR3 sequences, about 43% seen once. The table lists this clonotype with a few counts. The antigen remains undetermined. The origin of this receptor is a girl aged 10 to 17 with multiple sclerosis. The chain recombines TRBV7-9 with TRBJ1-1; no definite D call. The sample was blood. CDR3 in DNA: TGTGCCAGCAGCCTATCTAGGGATAAAGGCGCCACTGAAGCTTTCTTT. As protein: CASSLSRDKGATEAFF.